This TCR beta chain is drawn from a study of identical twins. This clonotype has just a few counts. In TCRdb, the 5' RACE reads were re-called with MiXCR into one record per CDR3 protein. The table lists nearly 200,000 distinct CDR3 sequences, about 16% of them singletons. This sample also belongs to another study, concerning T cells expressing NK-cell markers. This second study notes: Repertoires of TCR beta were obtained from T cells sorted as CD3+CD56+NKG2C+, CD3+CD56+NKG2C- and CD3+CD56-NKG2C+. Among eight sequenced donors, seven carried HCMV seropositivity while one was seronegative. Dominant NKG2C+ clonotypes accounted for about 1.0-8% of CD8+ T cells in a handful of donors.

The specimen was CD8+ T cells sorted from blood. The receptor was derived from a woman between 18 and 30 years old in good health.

The CDR3 reads CASSLTFGRGETQYF. The DNA of the CDR3 is TGTGCCAGCAGCTTAACTTTTGGCAGGGGAGAGACCCAGTACTTC. The V and J genes are TRBV7-3 and TRBJ2-5; perhaps TRBD1 as D (6 bases). Germline V gene lookup returns CDR1 SGHTA and CDR2 FQGTGA. The CDR3 spans 15 residues. Trimming removed 0 bases from V and 4 bases from J, with 12 bases in between.